The T cell receptor (beta chain) described here comes from a study of early T cells in non-severe SARS-CoV-2 infection (dated by TCRdb to the early 2020s). Broadly, across the study: Because TCR sequencing was done on bulk RNA from unsorted whole blood, the alpha and beta chains could not be paired. What the authors observed across the whole study: VDJdb matching was skewed toward anti-spike CD8 responses, so virus-specific expansions were likely underestimated and private and CD4 specificities were missed.

The study was a case-control design nested within a healthcare worker cohort in London, UK, with weekly nasopharyngeal swab PCR tests and blood sampling. Healthcare workers were enrolled in the week of the UK lockdown, from 23 to 31 March 2020, and were followed every week for up to 16 weeks. Receptor libraries were prepared by 5' RACE. Instrument on record: NextSeq 500. The TCR library protocol attached unique molecular identifiers to individual cDNA molecules to correct for sequencing error and PCR bias. TCR alpha and beta chains were both sequenced, and the abundances of alpha and beta sequences in each sample were closely correlated with each other. The original pipeline was this. Decombinator V4 was used to annotate TCR sequences for V gene, J gene and CDR3. Expanded TCRs were defined as changing significantly between any two time points under a Poisson model with p below 0.0001. TCR abundances were normalised to the total number of TCRs sequenced in each sample and reported as counts per million. TRAV1-2 paired with TRAJ12, TRAJ20 or TRAJ33 defined MAIT TCRs, while TRAV10 paired with TRAJ18 defined iNKT TCRs. A search of VDJdb, accessed on 1 November 2021, was run for TCRs annotated to CMV, EBV and SARS-CoV-2, with TCRs annotated for multiple antigens excluded. TCRdb's own reprocessing of the public reads used fastp at Q25 and MiXCR and kept productive beta chains. Every CDR3 protein is listed once, alongside the most common genes and DNA of its rows. TCRdb's processing, not the authors' own work, is the source of the V and J calls. This sample comprises roughly 57,000 distinct CDR3 sequences, 13% of them detected only once. About 9.3% of the sample comes from the top ten.

The germline V gene yields SGHTA for CDR1 and FQGTGA for CDR2. The germline V end is reduced by 1 base and the J end by 2 bases; junction bases left unmatched: 7. From cysteine to phenylalanine, the CDR3 is 18 amino acids long. Kept here is only the CDR3 DNA, which spans 54 bases and is read in frame from base 1. A remark on this clonotype: The antigen it binds to is not known. The input lacks base qualities; no much larger clone sits a single base away.

The chain couples TRBV7-3 to TRBJ2-1; 11 of the junction bases match TRBD1. This TCR was recovered from an adult who was a healthcare worker with PCR-confirmed SARS-CoV-2 infection or an uninfected control (not recorded which). The sequencing here drew on whole blood, taken at baseline. The base sequence is TGTGCCAGCAGCTTAAGATTCCCGGGACAGGGGGCCTACAATGAGCAGTTCTTC. Its protein reads: CASSLRFPGQGAYNEQFF.